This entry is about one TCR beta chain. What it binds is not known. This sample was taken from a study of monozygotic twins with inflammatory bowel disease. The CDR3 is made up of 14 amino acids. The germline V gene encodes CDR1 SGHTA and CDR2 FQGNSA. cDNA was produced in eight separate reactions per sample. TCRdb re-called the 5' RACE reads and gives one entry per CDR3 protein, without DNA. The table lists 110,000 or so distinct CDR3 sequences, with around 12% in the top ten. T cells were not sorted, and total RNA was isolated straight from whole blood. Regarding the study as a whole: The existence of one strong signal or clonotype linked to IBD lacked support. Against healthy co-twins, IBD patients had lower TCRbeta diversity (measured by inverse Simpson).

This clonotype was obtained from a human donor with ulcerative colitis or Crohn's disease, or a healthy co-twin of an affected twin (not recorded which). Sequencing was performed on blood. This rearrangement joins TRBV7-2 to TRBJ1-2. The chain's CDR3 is CASSLLVADVGYTF.